This is a list of T cell receptor beta chains from one sample in a study of response to subunit inactivated influenza vaccine. TCRdb reprocessed the RT-PCR reads via MiXCR and lists one record per CDR3 protein. The repertoire holds roughly 780,000 distinct CDR3 sequences, with less than 20% as singletons. The sample was PBMCs from blood, taken roughly 5 days after vaccination. These receptors all stem from a man in his fifties or sixties who received an inactivated influenza vaccine. Both conserved end residues are part of each CDR3. The order of the fields is V gene, clone size, J gene, D gene, CDR3 protein, CDR3 DNA. A D gene is named only where the DNA matches it firmly. Expanded clones get a size class; other rows say once, few or many, or leave the size out.

>TRBV25-1|-|TRBJ2-7|-
CASSEYLGLGHEQYF
TGTGCCAGCAGTGAATACCTAGGGCTGGGCCACGAGCAGTACTTC
>TRBV7-2|-|TRBJ2-7|-
CASSLANVYEQYF
TGTGCCAGCAGCTTAGCGAACGTTTACGAGCAGTACTTC
>TRBV20-1|-|TRBJ2-7|-
CSAPFARRLYEQYF
TGCAGTGCCCCCTTCGCGCGGCGACTCTACGAGCAGTACTTC
>TRBV27|-|TRBJ2-3|-
CASSFRQVDTQYF
TGTGCCAGCAGTTTTCGACAGGTGGATACGCAGTATTTT
>TRBV28|few|TRBJ2-7|-
CASMTSPSYEQYF
TGTGCCAGCATGACTTCCCCCTCCTACGAGCAGTACTTC
>TRBV5-1|hyperexpanded|TRBJ2-5|-
CASSLAPTIQETQYF
TGCGCCAGCAGCTTGGCCCCGACAATTCAAGAGACCCAGTACTTC
>TRBV7-8|-|TRBJ2-7|-
CASSRATGLWEQYF
TGTGCCAGCAGCCGAGCTACGGGGTTATGGGAGCAGTACTTC
>TRBV29-1|few|TRBJ2-1|TRBD1
CSVGTGWSYNEQFF
TGCAGCGTGGGGACAGGGTGGTCCTACAATGAGCAGTTCTTC
>TRBV12-3/TRBV12-4|many|TRBJ1-1|-
CASSQTSNTEAFF
TGTGCCAGCAGTCAGACATCGAACACTGAAGCTTTCTTT
>TRBV28|-|TRBJ2-7|-
CASSPGVGRRQYF
TGTGCCAGCAGTCCCGGTGTTGGGCGCAGGCAGTACTTC
>TRBV27|few|TRBJ2-1|TRBD2
CASSRLAGYKFSSYNEQFF
TGTGCCAGCAGCCGACTAGCGGGATATAAATTCAGCTCCTACAATGAGCAGTTCTTC
>TRBV7-9|once|TRBJ2-3|TRBD2
CASSLKLAGGPTDTQYF
TGTGCCAGCAGCTTAAAACTAGCGGGGGGCCCCACAGATACGCAGTATTTT
>TRBV3-1|-|TRBJ2-7|TRBD2
CASSQTGLGKGEQYF
TGTGCCAGCAGCCAGACGGGACTAGGAAAAGGCGAGCAGTACTTC
>TRBV7-6|few|TRBJ2-7|-
CASSFGPDEEQYF
TGTGCCAGCAGCTTCGGGCCGGACGAAGAGCAGTACTTC
>TRBV12-3/TRBV12-4|many|TRBJ2-1|TRBD1
CASKPTGTGNNEQFF
TGTGCCAGCAAACCTACCGGGACAGGGAACAATGAGCAGTTCTTC
>TRBV5-1|-|TRBJ2-1|TRBD2
CASSLAGGLRNEQFF
TGCGCCAGCAGCTTGGCGGGGGGGCTCCGTAATGAGCAGTTCTTC
>TRBV4-2|few|TRBJ2-5|-
CASSQGGSETQYF
TGTGCCAGCAGCCAAGGGGGTTCGGAGACCCAGTACTTC
>TRBV6-1|few|TRBJ1-1|-
CASSEGSLNTEAFF
TGTGCCAGCAGTGAAGGAAGCTTGAACACTGAAGCTTTCTTT
>TRBV12-3/TRBV12-4|-|TRBJ2-2|-
CASSLVILGVDGELFF
TGTGCCAGCAGTTTAGTAATTTTGGGAGTCGACGGGGAGCTGTTTTTT
>TRBV5-1|-|TRBJ2-5|-
CASSLEITQGETQYF
TGCGCCAGCAGCTTGGAAATTACCCAGGGAGAGACCCAGTACTTC
>TRBV12-3/TRBV12-4|-|TRBJ2-1|-
CASSGIGAEGLYNEQFF
TGTGCCAGCAGTGGAATTGGAGCGGAAGGCCTCTACAATGAGCAGTTCTTC
>TRBV24-1|few|TRBJ2-1|-
CATSGVSGVSYNEQFF
TGTGCCACCAGTGGGGTGTCGGGAGTCTCCTACAATGAGCAGTTCTTC
>TRBV7-8|few|TRBJ2-5|-
CASSLVGTARETQYF
TGTGCCAGCAGCTTAGTTGGGACGGCCCGCGAGACCCAGTACTTC
>TRBV7-2|-|TRBJ2-1|TRBD2
CASSSGTSGGAYEQFF
TGTGCCAGCAGCTCGGGGACTAGCGGGGGCGCCTACGAGCAGTTCTTC
>TRBV7-8|few|TRBJ2-1|-
CASSPILANLGEQFF
TGTGCCAGCAGCCCTATCCTCGCCAATTTGGGTGAGCAGTTCTTC
>TRBV6-5|many|TRBJ1-1|-
CASSYSRRTNTEAFF
TGTGCCAGCAGTTACTCGAGGCGGACAAACACTGAAGCTTTCTTT
>TRBV7-3|few|TRBJ2-1|TRBD2
CASSFSSGRTGEQFF
TGTGCCAGCAGCTTTTCTAGCGGGAGAACGGGTGAGCAGTTCTTC
>TRBV7-2|many|TRBJ1-1|-
CASSLLGQGHTEAFF
TGTGCCAGCAGCTTGCTGGGGCAGGGCCACACTGAAGCTTTCTTT
>TRBV11-2|few|TRBJ2-1|TRBD2
CASSPRGGSGSYNEQFF
TGTGCCAGCAGCCCGAGAGGCGGGAGTGGTTCCTACAATGAGCAGTTCTTC
>TRBV7-9|many|TRBJ1-2|TRBD1
CASSLAGGGHYGYTF
TGTGCCAGCAGCTTAGCAGGGGGCGGCCACTATGGCTACACCTTC
>TRBV7-9|few|TRBJ2-1|-
CASIRENNEQFF
TGTGCCAGCATTCGCGAGAACAATGAGCAGTTCTTC
>TRBV24-1|-|TRBJ1-5|-
CATSETGSSNQPQHF
TGTGCCACCAGCGAAACTGGGTCTAGCAATCAGCCCCAGCATTTT
>TRBV20-1|few|TRBJ1-2|-
CSARGVIGRGYTF
TGCAGTGCTAGAGGGGTCATCGGTAGGGGCTACACCTTC
>TRBV10-3|-|TRBJ1-5|-
CAISESLSSGNQPQHF
TGTGCCATCAGTGAGTCGCTCAGCTCTGGCAATCAGCCCCAGCATTTT
>TRBV20-1|-|TRBJ2-3|TRBD2
CSATNPSSGRTYTQYF
TGCAGTGCTACAAACCCCAGTAGCGGGAGGACGTATACGCAGTATTTT
>TRBV18|few|TRBJ2-1|TRBD2
CASLTSATYNEQFF
TGTGCCAGCTTGACTAGCGCAACCTACAATGAGCAGTTCTTC
>TRBV5-6|few|TRBJ2-5|-
CASSLYGAGYQETQYF
TGTGCCAGCAGCTTGTACGGGGCAGGGTACCAAGAGACCCAGTACTTC
>TRBV4-3|few|TRBJ1-2|TRBD1
CASSQEGTVQINYGYTF
TGCGCCAGCAGCCAAGAGGGGACAGTCCAGATCAACTATGGCTACACCTTC
>TRBV12-3/TRBV12-4|few|TRBJ1-2|TRBD1
CASSLKGAPSSYTF
TGTGCCAGCAGTTTAAAGGGGGCCCCCTCTTCCTACACCTTC
>TRBV7-9|few|TRBJ2-7|-
CASSFGTHEQYF
TGTGCCAGCAGCTTTGGGACCCACGAGCAGTACTTC
>TRBV20-1|few|TRBJ2-1|-
CSARKANSYNEQFF
TGCAGTGCTCGAAAGGCTAACTCCTACAATGAGCAGTTCTTC
>TRBV5-1|-|TRBJ2-4|-
CASSLAGLDIQYF
TGCGCCAGCAGCTTGGCCGGGTTGGACATTCAGTACTTC
>TRBV24-1|few|TRBJ2-3|-
CATSVRQGIDTQYF
TGTGCCACCAGTGTGCGGCAGGGAATAGATACGCAGTATTTT
>TRBV12-3/TRBV12-4|-|TRBJ2-3|-
CASRLGLLGTDTQYF
TGTGCCAGCAGGCTTGGACTGCTAGGCACAGATACGCAGTATTTT
>TRBV12-3/TRBV12-4|many|TRBJ2-3|-
CASTLAGRTDTQYF
TGTGCCAGCACCCTAGCAGGGCGGACAGATACGCAGTATTTT
>TRBV28|-|TRBJ2-5|TRBD1
CASSLSYLTGSVETQYF
TGTGCCAGCAGCCTCTCTTATCTGACAGGGTCGGTAGAGACCCAGTACTTC
>TRBV15|few|TRBJ2-1|TRBD2
CATSTLGTTDEQFF
TGTGCCACCAGCACTCTAGGGACTACGGATGAGCAGTTCTTC
>TRBV7-9|-|TRBJ1-3|-
CASSLNGPSGNTIYF
TGTGCCAGCAGCTTAAACGGTCCCTCTGGAAACACCATATATTTT